This T cell receptor beta chain came from a study of shared clonotypes between healthy human individuals. Remarks on this clone: The antigen is undetermined.

A CD45RA-negative memory subset and a CD45RA+ naive subset were separated from the CD4+ cells. The germline V gene has CDR1 SGHRS and CDR2 YFSETQ. Losses at the gene ends were 0 bases for V and 2 bases for J; bases not matched to a gene: 6. The CDR3 is made up of 16 amino acids. Findings of the study overall: Naive CD4 clonotypes overlapped across several donors at approximately 5.3%. Rarefaction showed that sequencing of sorted subsets was incomplete (despite large depth).

The data were produced by immunoSEQ multiplex PCR, yet TCRdb's version contains in-frame clones alone and is incomplete. The sample has under 1,100,000 clones, 75% to 85% seen once. Sequencing was performed on memory CD4+ T cells from PBMCs. As to subset: CD45RA-negative fraction. This chain joins TRBV5-1 and TRBJ2-5, with 8 bases aligning to TRBD1. The sequence derives from a man younger than 30 in good health. Some clones in this sample may be carry-over from other donors' samples. DNA for the CDR3: TGCGCCAGCAGCTTGGGGCCAGGGGGCAGACAAGAGACCCAGTACTTC. Amino acid sequence: CASSLGPGGRQETQYF.